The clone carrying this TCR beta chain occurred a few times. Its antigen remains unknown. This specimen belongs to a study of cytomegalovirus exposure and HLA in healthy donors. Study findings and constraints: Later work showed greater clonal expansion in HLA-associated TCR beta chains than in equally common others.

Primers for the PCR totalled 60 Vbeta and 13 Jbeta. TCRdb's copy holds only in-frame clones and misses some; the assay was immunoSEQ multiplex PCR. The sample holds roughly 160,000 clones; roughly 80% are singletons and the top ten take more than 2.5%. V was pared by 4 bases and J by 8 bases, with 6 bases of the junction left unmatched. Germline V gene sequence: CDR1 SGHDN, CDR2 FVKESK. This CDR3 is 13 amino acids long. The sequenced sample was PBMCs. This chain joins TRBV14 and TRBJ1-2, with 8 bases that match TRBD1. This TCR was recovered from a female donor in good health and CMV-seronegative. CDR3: CASSPQDRVGYTF. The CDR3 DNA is TGTGCCAGCAGCCCCCAGGACAGGGTCGGCTACACCTTC.